The 14 T cell receptor beta chains below all came from one sample that was sequenced in a study of T cells and Merkel cell carcinoma outcomes (dated by TCRdb to the early 2020s). Library creation used the immunoSEQ multiplex PCR assay. TCRdb obtained this table from immuneACCESS and retained in-frame rearrangements with V and J assigned. These tables miss some clones; where compared with another copy, unresolved V genes account for less than half of the shortfall, and the remainder is unexplained. The sample profile shows about 12,000 clones; around 95% of them were found once. The ten top clones hold roughly 1% of the sample. The material sequenced was tumor tissue from Merkel cell carcinoma. These receptors all come from a human donor with Merkel cell carcinoma.

This rearrangement joins TRBV7-2 to TRBJ1-5; TRBD1 matches 8 bases. Germline V lookup: CDR1 SGHTA, CDR2 FQGNSA. The CDR3 covers 14 residues. V lost 4 bases and J lost 6; bases outside the gene matches: 5. The CDR3 DNA sequence: TGTGCCAGCAGCTCACAGGGGGTAGCTCAGCCCCAGCATTTT. The encoded protein is CASSSQGVAQPQHF.

V and J are TRBV28 and TRBJ2-4, with 11 bases fitting TRBD1. The V segment lost 5 bases and the J segment 0 bases; nucleotides outside the gene matches: 6. CDR1 and CDR2 from the germline V gene are MDHEN and SYDVKM. This CDR3 is 17 amino acids long. The CDR3 DNA sequence: TGTGCCAGCAGTCCACGGGGACAGGGGGTAGCCAAAAACATTCAGTACTTC. This gives the protein CASSPRGQGVAKNIQYF.

This clone was detected only a few times. The genes are TRBV11-2 and TRBJ1-5; a possible D gene is TRBD1 (5 bases). Between the trimmed V and J ends, which lost 5 bases and 6 bases, there was a span of 11 bases. Germline V gene sequence: CDR1 SGHAT, CDR2 FQNNGV. The CDR3 sequence is 13 residues long. CDR3 sequence reads: CASSQGESQPQHF. The CDR3 nucleotides read TGTGCCAGCAGCCAGGGAGAGAGTCAGCCCCAGCATTTT.

The J gene is TRBJ1-4, the V gene TRBV5-5; D is unresolved. The germline gives CDR1 SGHKS, CDR2 YYEKEE (reference sequence). V shed 2 bases and J shed 0 bases, with 8 bases lying between them. The CDR3 sequence is 15 residues long. This CDR3 reads CASSFWGATNEKLFF. In DNA, the CDR3 is TGTGCCAGCAGCTTCTGGGGTGCAACTAATGAAAAACTGTTTTTT.

This clone was detected once. V gene TRBV5-1 combines with J gene TRBJ1-4; tentatively, D is TRBD1 (5 bases). Trimming removed 0 bases from V and 7 bases from J, with 16 bases in between. Germline lookup yields CDR1 SGHRS and CDR2 YFSETQ. The CDR3 totals 16 residues. CDR3 residues: CASSLDQGGRGEKLFF. The CDR3, as DNA: TGCGCCAGCAGCTTGGATCAGGGAGGGAGGGGTGAAAAACTGTTTTTT.

The chain employs TRBV12-5 and TRBJ2-1, with TRBD1 matching over 10 bases. This CDR3 has 15 residues. Germline assignment: CDR1 LGHNT and CDR2 FRNRAP. Trimming cost V 4 bases and J 6 bases; bases outside gene matches: 6. Here the CDR3 DNA reads TGTGCTAGTGGTTGGTGGACAGGGGGAATCAATGAGCAGTTCTTC. Its translation is CASGWWTGGINEQFF.

The genes are TRBV6-6 and TRBJ2-7; 12 bases line up with TRBD1. Germline trimming cut 6 bases from V and 3 bases from J; bases unmatched to any gene: 6. The germline gives CDR1 MNHNY, CDR2 SVGAGI (reference sequence). The CDR3 consists of 15 residues. CDR3 nucleotides: TGTGCCAGCAGAACCGGGACAGGGGGCATCTACGAGCAGTACTTC. Amino acids: CASRTGTGGIYEQYF.

For the CDR3, the DNA is TGCAGCGTTGAAAACCGCTCCTTCCAAGAGACCCAGTACTTC. Encoded protein: CSVENRSFQETQYF. The chain is built from TRBV29-1 and TRBJ2-5; no clear D gene. This CDR3 is built from 14 residues. Germline values: CDR1 SQVTM, CDR2 ANQGSEA. The germline V and J ends were trimmed by 2 bases and 1 base, with 11 bases remaining between them.

This chain uses TRBV11-3 with TRBJ2-5, with D possibly matching TRBD2 (5 bases). The V gene's germline CDR1 is SGHNT and CDR2 YENEEA. There are 13 residues in the CDR3. Trimming left V 4 bases short and J 1 base short, with 7 bases between. The CDR3 reads CASSSGIQETQYF. The CDR3, as DNA: TGTGCCAGCAGCTCCGGGATCCAAGAGACCCAGTACTTC.

This sequence joins TRBV7-2 and TRBJ1-4; 8 bases fit TRBD1. CDR3 size: 14 residues. The ends lost 4 bases at V and 5 bases at J; junction bases unmatched: 3. Looked up from germline, CDR1 is SGHTA and CDR2 is FQGNSA. Here the CDR3 reads CASSSQGGNEKLFF. Written as DNA, the CDR3 is TGTGCCAGCAGCTCACAGGGGGGGAATGAAAAACTGTTTTTT.

Concerning this clone: At one of its ends the junction is not consistent with the germline gene, which may arise from a read error. The CDR3 protein is CSVEWAGAGELFF. The CDR3 DNA follows: TGCAGCGTTGAATGGGCAGGAGCCGGGGAACTGTTTTTT. The genes are TRBV29-1 and TRBJ2-2, with D possibly TRBD2 on 5 matching bases. CDR3 length equals 13 residues. Germline CDR1 SQVTM, CDR2 ANQGSEA.

In this sample, this clone turned up once. The rearrangement joins TRBV5-1 to TRBJ2-5, with D tentatively TRBD2 (6 bases). The CDR3 length is 16 residues. V lost 0 bases and J 2 bases, leaving 14 bases between the germline ends. CDR1 is SGHRS and CDR2 is YFSETQ in the germline V gene. In DNA, the CDR3 is TGCGCCAGCAGCTTGGGAACGACTAGGGGTCAAGAGACCCAGTACTTC. This gives the protein CASSLGTTRGQETQYF.

For this clone: The junction departs from germline at one end; a sequencing error may be responsible. The chain couples TRBV7-9 to TRBJ2-7, with TRBD1 identical over 9 bases. Germline loops: CDR1 SEHNR, CDR2 FQNEAQ (reference sequence). The CDR3 is 12 residues long. The CDR3 nucleotides are TGTGCCAGCAGCCCGCAAGACAGGGGGAAGGACTTC. Protein product: CASSPQDRGKDF.

The V call is TRBV30, the J call TRBJ1-1; D may be TRBD1 (5 bases). Germline CDR1 reads GTSNPN; CDR2 reads SVGIG (reference sequence). The CDR3 spans 13 residues. The V end lost 5 bases, the J end lost 5 bases, and 15 bases lay between the germline ends. CDR3 sequence (DNA): TGTGCCTGGGGGAAGACAAAGGGGACTGAAGCTTTCTTT. It translates to CAWGKTKGTEAFF.